These 14 T cell receptor beta chains came from one sample sequenced in a study of cytomegalovirus exposure and HLA in healthy donors. The PCR was carried out with 60 Vbeta primers and 13 Jbeta primers. Repertoires were generated with immunoSEQ multiplex PCR, while TCRdb's copy carries only in-frame clones and drops some. The table lists 150,000 to 170,000 clones, around 68% of them singletons. The source material was PBMCs. The receptor source for this set is a man between 25 and 39 years old in good health and CMV-seronegative.

This clone came up a few times. The V gene is TRBV5-4, the J gene TRBJ2-5; TRBD1 aligns across 11 bases. CDR1 and CDR2 (germline): SGHNT, YYREEE (reference sequence). This CDR3 has 17 residues. J gave up 5 bases and V 4 bases, and 13 bases lay outside the gene matches. CDR3 loop: CASSLPPSGTGGETQYF. CDR3 DNA: TGTGCCAGCAGCCTTCCTCCTTCCGGGACAGGGGGGGAGACCCAGTACTTC.

This rearrangement joins TRBV2 to TRBJ2-5; D not certain. The J call may be incorrect, as the DNA end agrees better with TRBJ2-7. CDR3 length: 12 residues. The germline gives CDR1 SNHLY, CDR2 FYNNEI. The CDR3 here is CASSEVQIEQYF. The DNA of the CDR3 is TGTGCCAGCAGTGAAGTGCAAATCGAGCAGTACTTC.

The V and J genes are TRBV5-1 and TRBJ2-5; 13 bases map to TRBD2. V gave up 4 bases and J gave up 5 bases; unmatched junction bases: 8. The germline gives CDR1 SGHRS, CDR2 YFSETQ. CDR3 size: 16 residues. For the CDR3, the DNA is TGCGCCAGCAGCCCCGGACTAGCGGGGGCGGGGGAGACCCAGTACTTC. Translating it yields CASSPGLAGAGETQYF. The variable domain in full, with the rest retrieved from reference TRBV5-1 and TRBJ2-5, is KAGVTQTPRYLIKTRGQQVTLSCSPISGHRSVSWYQQTPGQGLQFLFEYFSETQRNKGNFPGRFSGRQFSNSRSEMNVSTLELGDSALYLCASSPGLAGAGETQYFGPGTRLLVL.

The chain joins TRBV7-9 to TRBJ2-5; 9 nucleotides line up with TRBD1. Germline assignment: CDR1 SEHNR and CDR2 FQNEAQ (reference sequence). J gave up 4 bases and V 5 bases, and 5 bases lay outside the gene matches. The CDR3 has 14 residues. Here the CDR3 DNA reads TGTGCCAGCAGCAATTACAGGGGGCTAGAGACCCAGTACTTC. Its translation: CASSNYRGLETQYF.

The rearrangement uses TRBV28 and TRBJ1-4; the D gene is possibly TRBD1 (6 bases). The germline V gene has CDR1 MDHEN and CDR2 SYDVKM. The CDR3 is 13 residues long. Trimming removed 8 bases from V and 6 bases from J, with 13 bases in between. CDR3 nucleotides: TGTGCCAGCCTCCGGGACATAGATGAAAAACTGTTTTTT. It encodes CASLRDIDEKLFF.

This chain joins TRBV20-1 and TRBJ2-7; no reliable D call. Germline CDR1 DFQATT, CDR2 SNEGSKA (reference sequence). V was pared by 4 bases and J by 2 bases, with 6 bases between. The CDR3 spans 11 residues. CDR3 bases: TGCAGTGCTACCTTTACCTACGAGCAGTACTTC. Amino acid sequence: CSATFTYEQYF.

The rearrangement joins TRBV19 to TRBJ2-5, with TRBD2 identical over 11 bases. The CDR3 runs to 15 residues. Trimming at V came to 3 bases and at J to 1 base, leaving 1 base not matched to a gene. CDR1 and CDR2 from the germline V gene are LNHDA and SQIVND (reference sequence). This CDR3 reads CASSMLAGGQETQYF. The CDR3 DNA reads as TGTGCCAGTAGTATGCTAGCGGGGGGCCAAGAGACCCAGTACTTC. Variable domain in full (rest from reference TRBV19 and TRBJ2-5): DGGITQSPKYLFRKEGQNVTLSCEQNLNHDAMYWYRQDPGQGLRLIYYSQIVNDFQKGDIAEGYSVSREKKESFPLTVTSAQKNPTAFYLCASSMLAGGQETQYFGPGTRLLVL.

This clone was recorded a few times. The gene calls are TRBV6-5 and TRBJ1-2, with 10 positions matching TRBD1. Per germline, CDR1 MNHEY and CDR2 SVGAGI. With 5 bases clipped from V and 8 bases from J, the junction kept 5 bases outside the gene matches. The CDR3 is made up of 13 amino acids. The DNA for the CDR3 is TGTGCCAGCAGTAGACAGGGGGCAAGAGGCTACACCTTC. This gives the protein CASSRQGARGYTF.

This chain uses TRBV7-2 with TRBJ1-1; D remains unclear. This CDR3 is 12 amino acids long. Germline lookup yields CDR1 SGHTA and CDR2 FQGNSA. The V end lost 3 bases, the J end lost 6 bases, and 8 bases lay between the germline ends. The CDR3 sequence: CASSFEYSEAFF. In DNA form, the CDR3 reads TGTGCCAGCAGCTTTGAATACTCTGAAGCTTTCTTT.

The chain uses TRBV19 and TRBJ2-2, with D possibly matching TRBD1 (6 bases). Looked up from germline, CDR1 is LNHDA and CDR2 is SQIVND (reference sequence). CDR3 length: 15 amino acids. Trimming took off 1 base at V and 1 base at J, with 7 bases between the two ends. CDR3 sequence: CASSIVRGNTGELFF. CDR3 coding DNA: TGTGCCAGTAGTATAGTCAGGGGGAACACCGGGGAGCTGTTTTTT.

The rearrangement uses TRBV2 and TRBJ2-7, with D unclear. The CDR3 spans 13 residues. The ends were cut back, 6 bases at V and 2 bases at J, with 11 bases in the middle. CDR1 and CDR2 from the germline V gene are SNHLY and FYNNEI. The DNA for the CDR3 is TGTGCCAGCAGGAGCGCATGGGCCTACGAGCAGTACTTC. Residues: CASRSAWAYEQYF.

The chain links TRBV4-2 to TRBJ2-7; no reliable D call. Trimming shortened V by 0 bases and J by 3 bases, and 9 bases separated the two germline ends. CDR1 is LGHNA, CDR2 YNFKEQ, per germline. The CDR3 has 14 amino acids. The CDR3 DNA sequence: TGTGCCAGCAGCCAAGATTTGGGCAACTACGAGCAGTACTTC. Translated: CASSQDLGNYEQYF.

The V and J genes are TRBV11-2 and TRBJ1-4; unclear D gene. The CDR3 runs 13 residues. Trimming cost V 4 bases and J 6 bases, with 9 bases left between them. Germline CDR1 reads SGHAT; CDR2 reads FQNNGV. In DNA form, the CDR3 reads TGTGCCAGCAGCTCCGTCGGAGATGAAAAACTGTTTTTT. Its protein is CASSSVGDEKLFF.

The gene calls are TRBV28 and TRBJ1-1; 11 bases fit TRBD1. Germline values: CDR1 MDHEN, CDR2 SYDVKM. The CDR3 runs to 15 residues. Losses at the gene ends were 6 bases for V and 3 bases for J; bases not matched to a gene: 6. CDR3 sequence: CASRGDRGYDTEAFF. The CDR3, as DNA: TGTGCCAGCAGGGGGGACAGGGGGTACGACACTGAAGCTTTCTTT.